The clone carrying this TCR beta chain was observed many times. Its antigen is unidentified. This sample was taken from a study of molecular identifiers for immune sequencing clone quantification. Via MiXCR, TCRdb re-called the PCR reads, giving one row per CDR3 protein. The sample holds a few hundred thousand distinct CDR3 sequences, over 20% seen once. The CDR3 consists of 17 residues. Trimming removed 1 base at V and 2 bases at J, with 12 bases between. The germline V gene encodes CDR1 MDHEN and CDR2 SYDVKM. Study results and limitations: Sizes of highly expanded clones could be underestimated through identical TCRs sharing a barcode.

This TCR was sampled from a human donor in good health. Some libraries in this study had Jurkat cell RNA spiked in. Sequencing used naive CD8+ T cells from blood, with Jurkat cell RNA spiked in. Subset reported: FACS-sorted CD8+CD4-CCR7+CD45RA+ naive T cells. V usage is TRBV28 and J usage is TRBJ1-6, with D hard to call. The CDR3 coding sequence is TGTGCCAGCAGTTTATTAGGCGCGGGAACCTATAATTCACCCCTCCACTTT. It yields the protein CASSLLGAGTYNSPLHF. Filled out from reference TRBV28 and TRBJ1-6, the complete variable domain reads DVKVTQSSRYLVKRTGEKVFLECVQDMDHENMFWYRQDPGLGLRLIYFSYDVKMKEKGDIPEGYSVSREKKERFSLILESASTNQTSMYLCASSLLGAGTYNSPLHFGNGTRLTVT.